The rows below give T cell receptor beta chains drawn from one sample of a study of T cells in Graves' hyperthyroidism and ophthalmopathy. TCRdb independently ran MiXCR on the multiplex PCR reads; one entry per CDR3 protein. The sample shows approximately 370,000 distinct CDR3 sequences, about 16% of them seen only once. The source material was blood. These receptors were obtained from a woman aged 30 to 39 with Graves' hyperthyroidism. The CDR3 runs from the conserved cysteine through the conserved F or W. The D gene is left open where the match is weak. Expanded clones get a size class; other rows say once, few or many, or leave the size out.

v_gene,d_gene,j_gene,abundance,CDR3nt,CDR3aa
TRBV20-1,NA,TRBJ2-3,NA,TGCAGTGCTATTGGGACTTCAGATACGCAGTATTTT,CSAIGTSDTQYF
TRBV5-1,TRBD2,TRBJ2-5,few,TGCGCCAGCAGCTCATTTTCTAGCGGGGTCCAAGAGACCCAGTACTTC,CASSSFSSGVQETQYF
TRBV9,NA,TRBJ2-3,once,TGTGCCAGCAGCACACAATCGGCGGGTACAGATACGCAGTATTTT,CASSTQSAGTDTQYF
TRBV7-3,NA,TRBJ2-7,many,TGTGCCAGCAGCCCCAGACTAGGGTCCTACGAGCAGTACTTC,CASSPRLGSYEQYF
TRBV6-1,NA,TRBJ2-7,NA,TGTGCCAGCAGTGAAGTTCGGACAGCAAACTACGAGCAGTACTTC,CASSEVRTANYEQYF
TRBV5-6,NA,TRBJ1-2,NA,TGTGCCAGCAGCTTGCGTGCAGATATTTATGGCTACACCTTC,CASSLRADIYGYTF
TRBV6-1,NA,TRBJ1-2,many,TGTGCCAGCAGTAGTGGAACTTGGTATGGCTACACCTTC,CASSSGTWYGYTF
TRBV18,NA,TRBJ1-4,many,TGTGCCAGCTCACGGGGGCCTAATGAAAAACTGTTTTTT,CASSRGPNEKLFF
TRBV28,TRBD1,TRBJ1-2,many,TGTGCCAGCAGCCGGACAGGGCAAGGCTACACCTTC,CASSRTGQGYTF
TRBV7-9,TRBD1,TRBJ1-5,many,TGTGCCAGCAGCCCAAGACAGGGGGCAGGACCCCAGCATTTT,CASSPRQGAGPQHF
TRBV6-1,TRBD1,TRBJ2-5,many,TGTGCCAGCAGCGACAGGGGTTACCAAGAGACCCAGTACTTC,CASSDRGYQETQYF
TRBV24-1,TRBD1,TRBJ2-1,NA,TGTGCCACCAGTGAATCCGGGACAGGGGGGTACAATGAGCAGTTCTTC,CATSESGTGGYNEQFF
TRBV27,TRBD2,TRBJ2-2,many,TGTGCCAGCAGTTTCGTCGGGACTAGCGGTTCCACCGGGGAGCTGTTTTTT,CASSFVGTSGSTGELFF
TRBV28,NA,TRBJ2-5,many,TGTGCCAGCAGTCCAGCATGGTTGGAAGAGACCCAGTACTTC,CASSPAWLEETQYF
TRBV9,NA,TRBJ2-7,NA,TGTGCCAGCTCAAAGGACCTGAGCTCCTACGAGCAGTACTTC,CASSKDLSSYEQYF
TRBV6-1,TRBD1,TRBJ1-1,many,TGTGCCAGCAGCCCACAGGGGCCGAGTGCCACTGAAGCTTTCTTT,CASSPQGPSATEAFF
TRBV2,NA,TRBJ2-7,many,TGTGCCAGCATTACGGGGCCCGATCTGGACGAGCAGTACTTC,CASITGPDLDEQYF
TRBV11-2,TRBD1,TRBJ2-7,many,TGTGCCAGCAGCTCCCCACAGGGGGGATACGAGCAGTACTTC,CASSSPQGGYEQYF
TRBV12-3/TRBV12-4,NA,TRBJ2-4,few,TGTGCCAGCAGTGCCCATCAGATACTTCAGTACTTC,CASSAHQILQYF
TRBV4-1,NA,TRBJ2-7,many,TGCGCCAGCAGCCAAGAACCCGACGGTTCCTACGAGCAGTACTTC,CASSQEPDGSYEQYF
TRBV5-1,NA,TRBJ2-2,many,TGCGCCAGCAGCTTCGGGGTCGCCGGGGAGCTGTTTTTT,CASSFGVAGELFF
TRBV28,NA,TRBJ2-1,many,TGTGCCAGCAGTTTAAAGGGTGGCTCCTACAATGAGCAGTTCTTC,CASSLKGGSYNEQFF
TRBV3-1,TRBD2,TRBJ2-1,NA,TGTGCCAGCAGTCAACTAGCGGGAGGGAATGAGCAGTTCTTC,CASSQLAGGNEQFF
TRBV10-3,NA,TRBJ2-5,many,TGTGCCATCAGTGGATCTAGTAACAGAGGATTAGGGGAGACCCAGTACTTC,CAISGSSNRGLGETQYF
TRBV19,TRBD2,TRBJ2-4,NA,TGTGCCAGTAGTATTCGGGAGGACATTCAGTACTTC,CASSIREDIQYF
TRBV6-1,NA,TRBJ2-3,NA,TGTGCCAGCAGTCTAGGAGGGCTCACAGATACGCAGTATTTT,CASSLGGLTDTQYF
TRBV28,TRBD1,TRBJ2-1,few,TGTGCCAGCAGCCCGGGACAGGGGGCCCTCAATGAGCAGTTCTTC,CASSPGQGALNEQFF
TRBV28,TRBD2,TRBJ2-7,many,TGTGCCAGCAGTTTTCGGCTAGCGGACTCCTACGAGCAGTACTTC,CASSFRLADSYEQYF
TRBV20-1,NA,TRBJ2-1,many,TGCAGTGCTAGAGAAGGGACTTACACCTACAATGAGCAGTTCTTC,CSAREGTYTYNEQFF
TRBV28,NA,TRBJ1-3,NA,TGTGCCAGCAGTTTAAGGGTCGCGGGGGACGGAAGAGGAAACACCATATATTTT,CASSLRVAGDGRGNTIYF
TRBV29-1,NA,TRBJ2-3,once,TGCAGCGTCCGGGGGACAGTTAGCACAGATACGCAGTATTTT,CSVRGTVSTDTQYF
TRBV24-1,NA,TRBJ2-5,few,TGTGCCACCAGTGAAACCGCTGGGGCAGGGCCAGAGACCCAGTACTTC,CATSETAGAGPETQYF
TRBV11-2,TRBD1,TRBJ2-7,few,TGTGCCAGCAGCGATTGGGACAGCCAGACCGAGCAGTACTTC,CASSDWDSQTEQYF
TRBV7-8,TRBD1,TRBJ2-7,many,TGTGCCAGCAGCTTAGCCGACAGGGGACCCTACGAGCAGTACTTC,CASSLADRGPYEQYF
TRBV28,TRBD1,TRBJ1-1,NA,TGTGCCAGCAGAAGGACAGGGGGCGCAGGGGCTTTCTTT,CASRRTGGAGAFF
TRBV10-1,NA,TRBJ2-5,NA,TGCGCCAGCAGCCCGGGACCTAACCAAGAGACCCAGTACTTC,CASSPGPNQETQYF
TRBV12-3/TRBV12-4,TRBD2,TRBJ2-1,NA,TGTGCCAGCAGTCCTCCGGTGGGACTAGCGGGGAGCCCCTACAATGAGCAGTTCTTC,CASSPPVGLAGSPYNEQFF
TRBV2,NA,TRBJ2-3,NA,TGTGCCAGCAGTGAGGGCGGGACCACTAATACGCAGTATTTT,CASSEGGTTNTQYF
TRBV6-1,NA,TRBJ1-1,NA,TGTGCCAGCAGCCCCCTGCCCCTGATGGGGACTGAAGCTTTCTTT,CASSPLPLMGTEAFF
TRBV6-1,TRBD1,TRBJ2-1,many,TGTGCCAGCAGTCCCGGGACAGGGTTCAATGAGCAGTTCTTC,CASSPGTGFNEQFF
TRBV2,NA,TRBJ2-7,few,TGTGCCAGCACCGGGACAGGACGAAGGACCGGGACTAGTAGTGAGCAGTACTTC,CASTGTGRRTGTSSEQYF
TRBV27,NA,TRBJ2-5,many,TGTGCCAGCAGTTTCATGGCACGGGAGACCCAGTACTTC,CASSFMARETQYF
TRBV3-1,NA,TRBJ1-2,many,TGTGCCAGCAGCCAGGACCAAGGAAACTATGGCTACACCTTC,CASSQDQGNYGYTF
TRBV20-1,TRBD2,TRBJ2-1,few,TGCAGTGCTAGATATGCCCCAGGGACTAGCGGGAGGGAGACCTACAATGAGCAGTTCTTC,CSARYAPGTSGRETYNEQFF
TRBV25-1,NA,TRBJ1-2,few,TGTGCCAGCAGTGAATGGGGAGGTAGCTATGGCTACACCTTC,CASSEWGGSYGYTF
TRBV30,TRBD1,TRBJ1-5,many,TGTGCCTGGAGTGTAGATAGCCCAGGGGGCTTGCAGCCCCAGCATTTT,CAWSVDSPGGLQPQHF
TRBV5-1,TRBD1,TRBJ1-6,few,TGCGCCAGCAGCCACTTGAGTGAGGGGGCGACCTATAATTCACCCCTCCACTTT,CASSHLSEGATYNSPLHF
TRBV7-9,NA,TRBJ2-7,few,TGTGCCAGCAGCTTCCTAAGTGGTCACGAGCAGTACTTC,CASSFLSGHEQYF
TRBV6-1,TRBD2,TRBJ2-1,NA,TGTGCCAGCAGTGACCCCGTTATCGGTAGCGGGTTCAACAATGAGCAGTTCTTC,CASSDPVIGSGFNNEQFF
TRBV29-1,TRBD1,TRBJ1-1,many,TGCAGCGTTGAAGGTGGGACAGGGTCGTGGGACACTGAAGCTTTCTTT,CSVEGGTGSWDTEAFF
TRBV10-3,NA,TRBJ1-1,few,TGTGCCATCAGTCAGAGAGGGAGCAACACTGAAGCTTTCTTT,CAISQRGSNTEAFF
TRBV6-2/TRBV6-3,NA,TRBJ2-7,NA,TGTGCCAGCAACTCGGGAGCGGGCCCCACCTACGAGCAGTACTTC,CASNSGAGPTYEQYF
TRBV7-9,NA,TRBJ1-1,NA,TGTGCCAGCCACCGGGGTGTCATGAACACTGAAGCTTTCTTT,CASHRGVMNTEAFF